What follows are 14 T cell receptor beta chains derived from one specimen sequenced in a study of memory CD4+ T cells and cytomegalovirus serostatus. Single viable CD3+CD4+CD8-CD45RO+ cells were sorted as the memory CD4+ T cells. TCRdb's table, derived via immunoSEQ multiplex PCR, lists solely in-frame clones and lacks some. The table has about 82,000 clones, about 85% seen once; the top ten hold roughly 0.8%. Sequencing was performed on memory CD4+ T cells from blood. Receptor source: an adult in good health and CMV-seronegative.

The rearrangement links TRBV25-1 to TRBJ1-6, with 9 nucleotides matching TRBD1. J was trimmed by 10 bases and V by 6 bases; bases with no gene match: 7. The CDR3 has 14 residues. CDR1 MGHDK and CDR2 SYGVNS come from the germline V gene. The CDR3 spells CASRADRGGSPLHF. CDR3 coding DNA: TGTGCCAGCAGAGCGGACAGGGGTGGGTCACCCCTCCACTTT.

This clone has only a few counts. The chain uses TRBV21-1 and TRBJ2-1; TRBD1, as called in the table, went unchecked against the DNA. TRBV21-1 is listed as a pseudogene. CDR3 length equals 14 residues. The CDR3 DNA follows: TGTGCCAGCAGCAAAAACAGGGGTCGGAATGAGCAGTTCTTC. As protein: CASSKNRGRNEQFF.

This clone has a handful of counts. The chain joins TRBV27 to TRBJ1-1; D is ambiguous. The V gene's germline CDR1 is MNHEY and CDR2 SMNVEV (reference sequence). Trimming cost V 5 bases and J 7 bases, with 14 bases left between them. The CDR3 runs to 13 residues. Written as DNA, the CDR3 is TGTGCCAGCAGTCACCCTGGACGGCGTGAAGCTTTCTTT. It encodes CASSHPGRREAFF.

In this sample, this clone turned up once. The chain recombines TRBV5-6 with TRBJ1-4; weak D call: TRBD1 (6 bases). Germline V lookup: CDR1 SGHDT, CDR2 YYEEEE. This CDR3 comprises 13 residues. With 2 bases removed from V and 8 bases from J, the gap between germline ends came to 10 bases. The CDR3 loop is CASSFVGGEKLFF. The CDR3 DNA reads TGTGCCAGCAGCTTTGTGGGGGGCGAAAAACTGTTTTTT.

Notes on this clone: Other DNA sequences in the same sample also yield this CDR3. V gene TRBV7-3 combines with J gene TRBJ2-3; D gene uncertain. This CDR3 region has 13 residues. V lost 3 bases and J 0 bases, leaving 4 bases between the germline ends. CDR1 SGHTA and CDR2 FQGTGA come from the germline V gene. The CDR3 region is CASSFSSTDTQYF. In DNA form, the CDR3 reads TGTGCCAGCAGCTTTTCCAGCACAGATACGCAGTATTTT.

The chain employs TRBV7-2 and TRBJ2-5; D ambiguous. Trimming removed 2 bases from V and 3 bases from J, with 16 bases in between. Germline V lookup: CDR1 SGHTA, CDR2 FQGNSA. The CDR3 sequence is 16 residues long. CDR3 DNA: TGTGCCAGCAGCTTAAGGCGTAGAGGCCATAAAGAGACCCAGTACTTC. It is translated as CASSLRRRGHKETQYF.

This clone was found once. This chain connects TRBV5-1 to TRBJ1-4; D is possibly TRBD1 (5 bases). V was cut by 7 bases and J by 0 bases, with 13 bases left in between. This CDR3 spans 15 amino acids. CDR1 and CDR2 from the germline V gene are SGHRS and YFSETQ. Here the CDR3 reads CASSPQGATNEKLFF. CDR3 DNA: TGCGCCAGCTCACCTCAGGGAGCAACTAATGAAAAACTGTTTTTT.

The chain joins TRBV7-8 to TRBJ1-5; 10 bases match TRBD1. V gave up 4 bases and J gave up 5 bases; unmatched junction bases: 5. This CDR3 region has 15 residues. Germline CDR1 reads SGHVS; CDR2 reads FQNEAQ. DNA for the CDR3: TGTGCCAGCAGCTCCGACAGGGGGCGAGATCAGCCCCAGCATTTT. Residues: CASSSDRGRDQPQHF. The full variable domain, its missing parts supplied by reference TRBV7-8 and TRBJ1-5, is GAGVSQSPRYKVAKRGQDVALRCDPISGHVSLFWYQQALGQGPEFLTYFQNEAQLDKSGLPSDRFFAERPEGSVSTLKIQRTQQEDSAVYLCASSSDRGRDQPQHFGDGTRLSIL.

This clone has more than one count but fewer than ten. CDR3 protein: CASSDLGELFF. The CDR3 region has the DNA TGCGCCAGCAGTGACCTAGGGGAGCTGTTTTTT. This sequence joins TRBV10-1 and TRBJ2-2, with no clear D. CDR3 length: 11 residues. V lost 3 bases to trimming and J lost 8 bases, with 4 bases between them. Looked up from germline, CDR1 is WNHNN and CDR2 is SYGVQD (reference sequence).

Points on this clone: At the DNA level, this CDR3 is encoded by other sequences in the same sample as well. The chain links TRBV5-6 to TRBJ1-1; the D is unclear. The CDR3 consists of 14 residues. V was clipped by 0 bases and J by 1 base, with 7 bases between them. Germline values: CDR1 SGHDT, CDR2 YYEEEE. The CDR3 DNA reads as TGTGCCAGCAGCTTGGGCCTTACGAACACTGAAGCTTTCTTT. Encoded protein: CASSLGLTNTEAFF.

V and J are TRBV5-1 and TRBJ1-6, with TRBD1 identical over 8 bases. The CDR3 has 14 residues. Trimming removed 2 bases from V and 5 bases from J; junction bases left unmatched: 0. Germline-derived CDR1 and CDR2 are SGHRS and YFSETQ. The DNA for the CDR3 is TGCGCCAGCAGCTTACAGGGGGATAATTCACCCCTCCACTTT. It codes for CASSLQGDNSPLHF.

This clone has a handful of counts. This rearrangement joins TRBV10-3 to TRBJ1-1, with 8 bases matching TRBD1. With V trimmed by 7 bases and J by 8 bases, 12 bases remained unmatched. This CDR3 spans 14 amino acids. CDR1 is ENHRY, CDR2 SYGVKD, per germline. This CDR3 is CAITEDRATEEAFF. CDR3 coding DNA: TGTGCCATCACCGAGGACAGGGCGACAGAGGAAGCTTTCTTT.

The table lists this clone with a few counts. V gene TRBV19 combines with J gene TRBJ2-5, with D maybe TRBD2 (7 bases). CDR1 is LNHDA, CDR2 SQIVND, per germline (reference sequence). Trimming removed 8 bases at V and 1 base at J, with 17 bases between. The CDR3 is 15 amino acids. CDR3 nucleotide sequence: TGTGCCAGTTCATCGCGGGGGCTGGGCCAAGAGACCCAGTACTTC. This codes for CASSSRGLGQETQYF.

The chain joins TRBV23-1 to TRBJ2-7, with D tentatively TRBD2 (5 bases). TRBV23-1 is sorted into the ORF group, with uncertain function. Deletions cut 2 bases from V and 1 base from J, with 6 bases between. CDR3 length: 13 residues. The CDR3 sequence is CASSQGESYEQYF. CDR3 bases: TGCGCCAGCAGTCAAGGGGAGTCCTACGAGCAGTACTTC.